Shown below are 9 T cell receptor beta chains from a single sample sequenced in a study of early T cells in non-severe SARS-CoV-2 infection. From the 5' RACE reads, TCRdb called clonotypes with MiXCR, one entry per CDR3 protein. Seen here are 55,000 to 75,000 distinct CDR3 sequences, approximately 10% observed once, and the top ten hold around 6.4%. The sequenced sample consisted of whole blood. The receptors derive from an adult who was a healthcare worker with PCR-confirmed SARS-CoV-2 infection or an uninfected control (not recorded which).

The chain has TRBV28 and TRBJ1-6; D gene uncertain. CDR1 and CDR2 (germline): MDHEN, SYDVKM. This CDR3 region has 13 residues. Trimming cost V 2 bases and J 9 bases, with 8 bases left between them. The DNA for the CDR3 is TGTGCCAGCAGTTTAAGGCTGCCTTCACCCCTCCACTTT. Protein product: CASSLRLPSPLHF. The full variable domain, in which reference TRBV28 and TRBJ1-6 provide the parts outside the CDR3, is DVKVTQSSRYLVKRTGEKVFLECVQDMDHENMFWYRQDPGLGLRLIYFSYDVKMKEKGDIPEGYSVSREKKERFSLILESASTNQTSMYLCASSLRLPSPLHFGNGTRLTVT.

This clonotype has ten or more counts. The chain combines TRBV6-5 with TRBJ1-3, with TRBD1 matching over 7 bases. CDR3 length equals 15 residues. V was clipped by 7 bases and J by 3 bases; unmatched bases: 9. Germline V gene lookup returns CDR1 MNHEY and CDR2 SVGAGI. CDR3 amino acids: CASTRNRGVGNTIYF. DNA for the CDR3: TGTGCCAGCACCAGGAACAGGGGTGTTGGAAACACCATATATTTT.

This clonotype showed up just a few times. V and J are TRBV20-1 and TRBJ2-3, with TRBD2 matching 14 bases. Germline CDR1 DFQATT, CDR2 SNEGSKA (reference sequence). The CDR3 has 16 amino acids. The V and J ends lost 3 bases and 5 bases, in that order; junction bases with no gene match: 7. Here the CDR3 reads CSARGGTSGSIDTQYF. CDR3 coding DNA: TGCAGTGCTAGGGGAGGGACTAGCGGGAGTATAGATACGCAGTATTTT.

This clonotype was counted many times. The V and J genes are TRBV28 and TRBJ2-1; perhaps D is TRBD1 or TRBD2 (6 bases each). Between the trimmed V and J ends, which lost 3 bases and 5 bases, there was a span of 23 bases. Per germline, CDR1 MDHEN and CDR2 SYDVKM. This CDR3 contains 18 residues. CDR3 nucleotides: TGTGCCAGCAGTTTCACCGACGGGGGCGAAATACTGGACAATGAGCAGTTCTTC. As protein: CASSFTDGGEILDNEQFF.

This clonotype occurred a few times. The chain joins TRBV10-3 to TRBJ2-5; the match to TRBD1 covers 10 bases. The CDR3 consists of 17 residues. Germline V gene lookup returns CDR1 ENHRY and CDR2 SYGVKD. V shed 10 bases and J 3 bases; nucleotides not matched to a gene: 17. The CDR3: CANSPGQGSTEEETQYF. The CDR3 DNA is TGTGCCAACTCACCGGGACAGGGGTCTACGGAGGAAGAGACCCAGTACTTC.

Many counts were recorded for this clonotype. CDR3 sequence: CASSIITSGRYEQYF. DNA of the CDR3: TGTGCCAGCAGTATTATCACTAGCGGGAGATACGAGCAGTACTTC. The chain uses TRBV28 and TRBJ2-7; 11 bases fit TRBD2. V was clipped by 5 bases and J by 4 bases; unmatched bases: 7. CDR1 and CDR2 (germline): MDHEN, SYDVKM. The length of the CDR3 is 15 residues.

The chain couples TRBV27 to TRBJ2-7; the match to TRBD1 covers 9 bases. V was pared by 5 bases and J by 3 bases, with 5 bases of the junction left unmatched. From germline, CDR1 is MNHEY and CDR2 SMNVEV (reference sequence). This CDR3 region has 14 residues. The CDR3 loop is CASSPTGQGYEQYF. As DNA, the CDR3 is TGTGCCAGCAGTCCGACGGGACAGGGCTACGAGCAGTACTTC.

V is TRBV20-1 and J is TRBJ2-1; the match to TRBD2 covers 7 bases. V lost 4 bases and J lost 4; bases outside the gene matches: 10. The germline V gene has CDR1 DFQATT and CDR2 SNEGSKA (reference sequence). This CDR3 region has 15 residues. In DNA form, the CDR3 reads TGCAGTGCTATCTCCAGACTAGCAAGTTACAATGAGCAGTTCTTC. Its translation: CSAISRLASYNEQFF.

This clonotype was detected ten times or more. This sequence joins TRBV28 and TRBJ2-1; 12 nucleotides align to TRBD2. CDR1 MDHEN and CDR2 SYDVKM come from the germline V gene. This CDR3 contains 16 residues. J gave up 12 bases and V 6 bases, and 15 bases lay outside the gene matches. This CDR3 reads CASSSSRLAGVDPQFF. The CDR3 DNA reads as TGTGCCAGCAGCTCAAGCCGACTAGCGGGAGTCGACCCGCAGTTCTTC.